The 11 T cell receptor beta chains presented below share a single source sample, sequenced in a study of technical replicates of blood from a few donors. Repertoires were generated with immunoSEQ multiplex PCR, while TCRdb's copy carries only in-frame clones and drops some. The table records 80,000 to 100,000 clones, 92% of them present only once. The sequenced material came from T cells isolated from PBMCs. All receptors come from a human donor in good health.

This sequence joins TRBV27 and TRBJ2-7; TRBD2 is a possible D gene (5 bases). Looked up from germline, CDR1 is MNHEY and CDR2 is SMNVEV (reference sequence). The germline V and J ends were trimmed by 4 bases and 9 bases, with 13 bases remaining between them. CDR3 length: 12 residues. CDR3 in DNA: TGTGCCAGCAGTTCCGGGCGGGTAGGGCAGTACTTC. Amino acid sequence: CASSSGRVGQYF.

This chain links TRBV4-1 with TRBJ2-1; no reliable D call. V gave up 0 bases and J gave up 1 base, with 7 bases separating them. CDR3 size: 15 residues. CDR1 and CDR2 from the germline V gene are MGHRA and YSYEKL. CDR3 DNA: TGCGCCAGCAGCCAAGATCTCGGGTCCTACAATGAGCAGTTCTTC. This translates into CASSQDLGSYNEQFF.

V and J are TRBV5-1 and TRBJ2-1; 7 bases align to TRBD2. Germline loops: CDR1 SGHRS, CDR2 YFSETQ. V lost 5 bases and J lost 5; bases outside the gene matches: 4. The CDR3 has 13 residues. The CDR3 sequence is CASRVSGDNEQFF. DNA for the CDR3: TGCGCCAGCAGGGTGAGCGGGGACAATGAGCAGTTCTTC.

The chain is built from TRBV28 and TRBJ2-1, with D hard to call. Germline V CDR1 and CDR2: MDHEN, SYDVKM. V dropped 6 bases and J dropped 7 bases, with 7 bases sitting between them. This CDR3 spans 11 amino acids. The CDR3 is CASRFLNEQFF. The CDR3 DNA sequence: TGTGCCAGCAGATTCCTAAATGAGCAGTTCTTC.

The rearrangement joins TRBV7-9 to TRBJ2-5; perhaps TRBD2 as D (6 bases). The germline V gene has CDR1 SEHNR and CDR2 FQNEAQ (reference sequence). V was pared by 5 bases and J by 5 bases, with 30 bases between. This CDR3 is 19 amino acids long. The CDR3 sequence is CASSTERWGDRAPRETQYF. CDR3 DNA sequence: TGTGCCAGCAGCACTGAGCGCTGGGGGGACCGGGCCCCCAGGGAGACCCAGTACTTC.

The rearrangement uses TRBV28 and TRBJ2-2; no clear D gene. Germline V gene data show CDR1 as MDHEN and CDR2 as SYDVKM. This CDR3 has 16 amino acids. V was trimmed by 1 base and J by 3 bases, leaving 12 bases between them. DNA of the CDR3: TGTGCCAGCAGTTTATTAGGAGCTTCGGACACCGGGGAGCTGTTTTTT. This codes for CASSLLGASDTGELFF.

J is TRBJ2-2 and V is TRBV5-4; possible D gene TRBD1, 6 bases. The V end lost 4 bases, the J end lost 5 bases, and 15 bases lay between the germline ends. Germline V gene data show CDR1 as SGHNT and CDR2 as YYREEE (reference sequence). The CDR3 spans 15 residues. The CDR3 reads CASSRQGKGTGELFF. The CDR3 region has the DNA TGTGCCAGCAGCCGCCAGGGGAAGGGAACCGGGGAGCTGTTTTTT.

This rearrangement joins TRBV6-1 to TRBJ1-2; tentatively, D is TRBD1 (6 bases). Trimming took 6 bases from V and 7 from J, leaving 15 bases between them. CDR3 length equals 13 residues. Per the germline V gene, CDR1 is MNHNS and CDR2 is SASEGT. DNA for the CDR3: TGTGCCAGCAGCGACTATTCAGGGGCTGGCTACACCTTC. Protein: CASSDYSGAGYTF.

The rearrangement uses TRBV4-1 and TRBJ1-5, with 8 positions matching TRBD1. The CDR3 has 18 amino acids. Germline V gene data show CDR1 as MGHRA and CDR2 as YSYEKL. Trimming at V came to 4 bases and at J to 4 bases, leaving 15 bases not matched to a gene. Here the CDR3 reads CASSLPTGGYDWNQPQHF. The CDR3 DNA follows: TGCGCCAGCAGCCTACCTACAGGGGGTTATGACTGGAATCAGCCCCAGCATTTT.

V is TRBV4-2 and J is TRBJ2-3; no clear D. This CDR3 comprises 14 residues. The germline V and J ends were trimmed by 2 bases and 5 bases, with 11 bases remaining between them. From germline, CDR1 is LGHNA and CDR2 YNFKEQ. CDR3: CASSQIAIKDTQYF. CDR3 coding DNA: TGTGCCAGCAGCCAAATTGCGATTAAAGATACGCAGTATTTT.

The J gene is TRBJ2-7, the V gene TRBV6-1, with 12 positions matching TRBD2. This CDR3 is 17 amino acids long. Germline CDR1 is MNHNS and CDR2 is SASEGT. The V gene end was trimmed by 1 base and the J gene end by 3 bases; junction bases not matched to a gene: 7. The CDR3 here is CASSEGPLLAGGYEQYF. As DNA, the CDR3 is TGTGCCAGCAGTGAAGGGCCCTTACTAGCGGGGGGCTACGAGCAGTACTTC.